The next 12 T cell receptor beta chains were all read from a single sample in a study of T cells in Graves' hyperthyroidism and ophthalmopathy. Template material for amplifying TCR beta CDR3 regions consisted of RNA transcripts. Researchers ran a first-round RT-PCR on the TCR CDR3 using the HTBI primer set. MiXCR was run by TCRdb on the multiplex PCR reads, yielding one entry per CDR3 protein. Among about 500,000 distinct CDR3 sequences, roughly 15% were seen once, and the ten largest hold about 16%. The specimen was blood. The receptors originated from a young woman with Graves' ophthalmopathy.

This clonotype appeared many times. The V call is TRBV6-1, the J call TRBJ2-7, with 7 bases aligning to TRBD1. This CDR3 spans 13 amino acids. V trimming: 10 bases; J trimming: 3 bases; junction bases outside the gene matches: 9. Germline V gene lookup returns CDR1 MNHNS and CDR2 SASEGT. As DNA, the CDR3 is TGTGCCACCAGGGACAGAAACCTCTACGAGCAGTACTTC. It is translated as CATRDRNLYEQYF.

In DNA, the CDR3 is TGCAGCGGGGTAGGACTAGCGGGGGACGAGCAGTACTTC. Residues: CSGVGLAGDEQYF. J is TRBJ2-7 and V is TRBV29-1; 13 bases match TRBD2. The V gene end was trimmed by 7 bases and the J gene end by 5 bases; junction bases not matched to a gene: 5. This CDR3 contains 13 residues. The germline V gene has CDR1 SQVTM and CDR2 ANQGSEA.

J is TRBJ1-2 and V is TRBV29-1; D ambiguous. V lost 3 bases, J lost 5 bases, and 13 bases lay in between. The CDR3 spans 13 residues. Germline lookup yields CDR1 SQVTM and CDR2 ANQGSEA. CDR3 DNA sequence: TGCAGCGTTGATTACGCGACAAATTATGGCTACACCTTC. Translating gives CSVDYATNYGYTF.

V usage is TRBV7-3 and J usage is TRBJ2-1; D gene ambiguous. The V gene's germline CDR1 is SGHTA and CDR2 FQGTGA. V dropped 0 bases and J dropped 4 bases, with 13 bases sitting between them. This CDR3 is 16 amino acids long. CDR3 loop: CASSLTGSVGYNEQFF. The DNA for the CDR3 is TGTGCCAGCAGCTTAACGGGAAGCGTGGGTTACAATGAGCAGTTCTTC.

A few counts support this clonotype. The chain has TRBV12-3 or TRBV12-4 and TRBJ1-2; the match to TRBD1 covers 7 bases. This CDR3 is built from 15 residues. Germline trimming cut 1 base from V and 5 bases from J; bases unmatched to any gene: 7. As DNA, the CDR3 is TGTGCCAGCAGTTTAGGAATAGGGGGCTTGTATGGCTACACCTTC. Encoded protein: CASSLGIGGLYGYTF.

Comments on this clonotype: A read error may account for a junction end that differs from germline. The chain couples TRBV29-1 to TRBJ2-5; TRBD1 is a possible D gene (5 bases). The CDR3 has 14 amino acids. Per the germline V gene, CDR1 is SQVTM and CDR2 is ANQGSEA. CDR3 bases: TGCAGCGTTGAAGACAGCCAGGGCATGGAGACCCAGTGCTTC. As protein: CSVEDSQGMETQCF.

The V call is TRBV20-1, the J call TRBJ1-1, with D perhaps matching TRBD1 (5 bases). Germline CDR1 is DFQATT and CDR2 is SNEGSKA (reference sequence). The CDR3 length is 17 residues. Trimming shortened V by 0 bases and J by 1 base, and 18 bases separated the two germline ends. The chain's CDR3 is CSARDPAGGLENTEAFF. CDR3 bases: TGCAGTGCTAGAGATCCCGCCGGGGGGTTAGAGAACACTGAAGCTTTCTTT.

There are many counts of this clonotype. The J gene is TRBJ1-4, the V gene TRBV30; possible D gene TRBD1, 5 bases. Germline V gene data show CDR1 as GTSNPN and CDR2 as SVGIG (reference sequence). The length of the CDR3 is 14 residues. The V end was cut by 3 bases, the J end by 5 bases, with 13 bases between. CDR3 in DNA: TGTGCCTGGAGGCGAGGGGCGAAGAATGAAAAACTGTTTTTT. The encoded protein is CAWRRGAKNEKLFF.

This clonotype was detected ten times or more. The CDR3 here is CASEWQGGFAEAFF. CDR3 sequence (DNA): TGTGCCAGCGAGTGGCAGGGAGGGTTCGCTGAAGCTTTCTTT. This chain uses TRBV2 with TRBJ1-1; D is possibly TRBD1 (5 bases). The CDR3 is 14 residues long. V was clipped by 8 bases and J by 6 bases, with 19 bases between them. Germline V lookup: CDR1 SNHLY, CDR2 FYNNEI.

This sequence joins TRBV3-1 and TRBJ2-7, with 9 bases aligning to TRBD1. The CDR3 sequence is 12 residues long. V gave up 3 bases and J gave up 8 bases; unmatched junction bases: 2. The germline CDR1 and CDR2 sequences are LGHDT and YNNKEL (reference sequence). The CDR3 sequence is CASSHGTGKQYF. CDR3 nucleotides: TGTGCCAGCAGCCACGGGACAGGGAAGCAGTACTTC.

This clonotype occurred many times. In DNA form, the CDR3 reads TGCAGTGCTGCGAGAACCGGGACAGATAATTCACCCCTCCACTTT. Translating gives CSAARTGTDNSPLHF. This chain links TRBV20-1 with TRBJ1-6; TRBD1 matches at 7 bases. CDR1 is DFQATT, CDR2 SNEGSKA, per germline (reference sequence). V lost 5 bases and J lost 5; bases outside the gene matches: 9. The CDR3 contains 15 residues.

This clonotype has more than one count but fewer than ten. The V and J genes are TRBV29-1 and TRBJ1-4, with 8 bases lining up with TRBD1. The CDR3 has 13 residues. V gave up 6 bases and J gave up 7 bases; unmatched junction bases: 7. The germline V gene has CDR1 SQVTM and CDR2 ANQGSEA. The CDR3 protein is CSVDREPGEKLFF. The CDR3 DNA sequence: TGCAGCGTGGACAGGGAACCAGGTGAAAAACTGTTTTTT.